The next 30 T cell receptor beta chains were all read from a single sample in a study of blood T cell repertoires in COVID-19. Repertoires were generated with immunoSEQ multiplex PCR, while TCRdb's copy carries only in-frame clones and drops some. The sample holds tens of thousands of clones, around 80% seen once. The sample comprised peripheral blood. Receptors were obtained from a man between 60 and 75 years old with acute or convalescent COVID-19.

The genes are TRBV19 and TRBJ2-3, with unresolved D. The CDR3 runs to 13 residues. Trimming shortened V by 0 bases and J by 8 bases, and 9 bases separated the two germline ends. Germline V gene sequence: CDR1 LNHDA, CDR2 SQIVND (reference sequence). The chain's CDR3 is CASSIDLVGTQYF. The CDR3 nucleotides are TGTGCCAGTAGTATAGATCTAGTAGGTACGCAGTATTTT. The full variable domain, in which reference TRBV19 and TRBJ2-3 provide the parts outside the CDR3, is DGGITQSPKYLFRKEGQNVTLSCEQNLNHDAMYWYRQDPGQGLRLIYYSQIVNDFQKGDIAEGYSVSREKKESFPLTVTSAQKNPTAFYLCASSIDLVGTQYFGPGTRLTVL.

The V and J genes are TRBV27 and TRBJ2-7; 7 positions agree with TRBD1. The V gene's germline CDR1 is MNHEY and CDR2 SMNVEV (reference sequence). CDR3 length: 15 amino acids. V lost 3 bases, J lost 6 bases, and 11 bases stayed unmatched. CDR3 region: CASSFFRAGGTEQYF. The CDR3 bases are TGTGCCAGCAGTTTTTTTCGGGCAGGGGGAACCGAGCAGTACTTC.

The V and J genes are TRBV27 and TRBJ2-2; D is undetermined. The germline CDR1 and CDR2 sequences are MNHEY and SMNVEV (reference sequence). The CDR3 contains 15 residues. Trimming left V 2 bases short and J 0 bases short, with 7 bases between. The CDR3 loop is CASSLTGTNTGELFF. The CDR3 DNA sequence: TGTGCCAGCAGTTTAACGGGTACGAACACCGGGGAGCTGTTTTTT.

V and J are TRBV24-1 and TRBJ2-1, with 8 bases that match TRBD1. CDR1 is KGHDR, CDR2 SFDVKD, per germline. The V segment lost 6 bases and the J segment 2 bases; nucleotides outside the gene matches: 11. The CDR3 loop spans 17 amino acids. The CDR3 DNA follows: TGTGCCACCAGTAAACCTCCGGGACAGGAGGCCTACAATGAGCAGTTCTTC. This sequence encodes CATSKPPGQEAYNEQFF.

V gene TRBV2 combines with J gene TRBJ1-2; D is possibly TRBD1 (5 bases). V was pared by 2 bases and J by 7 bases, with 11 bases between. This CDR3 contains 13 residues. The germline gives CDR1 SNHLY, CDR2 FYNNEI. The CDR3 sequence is CASSEQGASGYTF. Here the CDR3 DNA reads TGTGCCAGCAGTGAACAGGGCGCCTCTGGCTACACCTTC.

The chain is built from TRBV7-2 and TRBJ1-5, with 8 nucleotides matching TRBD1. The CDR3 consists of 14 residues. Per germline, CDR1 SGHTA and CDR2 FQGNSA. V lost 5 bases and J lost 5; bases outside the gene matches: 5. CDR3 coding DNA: TGTGCCAGCAGCCCCGGACAGGGCTATCAGCCCCAGCATTTT. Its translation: CASSPGQGYQPQHF.

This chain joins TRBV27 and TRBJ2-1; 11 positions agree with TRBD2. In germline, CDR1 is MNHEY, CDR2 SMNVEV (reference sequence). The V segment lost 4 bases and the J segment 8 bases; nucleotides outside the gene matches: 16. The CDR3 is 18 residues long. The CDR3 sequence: CASSSPRRLAGFQDEQFF. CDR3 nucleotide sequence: TGTGCCAGCAGTTCCCCTCGGAGACTAGCGGGATTTCAGGATGAGCAGTTCTTC.

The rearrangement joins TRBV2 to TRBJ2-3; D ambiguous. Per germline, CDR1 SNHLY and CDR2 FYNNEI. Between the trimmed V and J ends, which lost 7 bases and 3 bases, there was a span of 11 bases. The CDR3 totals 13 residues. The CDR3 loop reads CASNERKTDTQYF. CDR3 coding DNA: TGTGCCAGCAACGAGCGCAAGACAGATACGCAGTATTTT.

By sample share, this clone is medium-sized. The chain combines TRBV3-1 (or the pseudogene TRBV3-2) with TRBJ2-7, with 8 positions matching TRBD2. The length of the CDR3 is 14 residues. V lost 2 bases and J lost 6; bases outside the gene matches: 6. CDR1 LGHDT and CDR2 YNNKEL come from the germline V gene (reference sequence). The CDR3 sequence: CASSQPGLVSEQYF. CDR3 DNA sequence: TGTGCCAGCAGCCAACCGGGACTAGTGAGCGAGCAGTACTTC.

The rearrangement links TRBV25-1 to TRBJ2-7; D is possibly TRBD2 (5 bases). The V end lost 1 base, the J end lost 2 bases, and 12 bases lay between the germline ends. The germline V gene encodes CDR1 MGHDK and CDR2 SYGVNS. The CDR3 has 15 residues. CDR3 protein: CASSESRDLTYEQYF. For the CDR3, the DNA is TGTGCCAGCAGTGAATCCCGGGATTTGACCTACGAGCAGTACTTC.

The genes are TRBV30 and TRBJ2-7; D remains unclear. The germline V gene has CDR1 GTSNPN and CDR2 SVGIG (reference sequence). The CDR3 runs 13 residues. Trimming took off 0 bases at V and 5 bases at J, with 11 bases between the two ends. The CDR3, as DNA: TGTGCCTGGAGTGTAGTCCGCCAGAACGAGCAGTACTTC. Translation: CAWSVVRQNEQYF.

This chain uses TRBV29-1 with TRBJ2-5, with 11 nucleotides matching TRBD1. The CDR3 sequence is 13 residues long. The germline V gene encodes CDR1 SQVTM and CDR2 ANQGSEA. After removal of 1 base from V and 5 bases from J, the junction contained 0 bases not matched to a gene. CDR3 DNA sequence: TGCAGCGTTGAAGGGACAGGGGGCGAGACCCAGTACTTC. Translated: CSVEGTGGETQYF.

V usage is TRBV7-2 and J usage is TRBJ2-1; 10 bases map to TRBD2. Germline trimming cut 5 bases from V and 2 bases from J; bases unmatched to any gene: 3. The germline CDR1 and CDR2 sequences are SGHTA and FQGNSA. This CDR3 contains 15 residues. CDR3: CASSKSGRAYNEQFF. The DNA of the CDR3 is TGTGCCAGCAGCAAAAGCGGGAGGGCCTACAATGAGCAGTTCTTC.

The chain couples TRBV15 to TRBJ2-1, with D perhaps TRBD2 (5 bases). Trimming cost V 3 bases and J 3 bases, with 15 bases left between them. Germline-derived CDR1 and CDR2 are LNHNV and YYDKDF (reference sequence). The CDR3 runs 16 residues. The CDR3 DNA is TGTGCCACCAGCAGGAACCGGGATAACCTCTACAATGAGCAGTTCTTC. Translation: CATSRNRDNLYNEQFF.

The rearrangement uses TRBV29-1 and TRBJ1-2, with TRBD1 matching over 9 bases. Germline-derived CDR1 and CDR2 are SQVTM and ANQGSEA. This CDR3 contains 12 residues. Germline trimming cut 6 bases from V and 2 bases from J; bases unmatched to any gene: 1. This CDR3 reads CSVQGANYGYTF. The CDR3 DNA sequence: TGCAGCGTACAGGGGGCGAACTATGGCTACACCTTC.

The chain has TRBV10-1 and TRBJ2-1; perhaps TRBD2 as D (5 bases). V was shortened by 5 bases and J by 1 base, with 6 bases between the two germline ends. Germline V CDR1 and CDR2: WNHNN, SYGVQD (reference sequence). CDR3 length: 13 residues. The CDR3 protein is CASSRGSYNEQFF. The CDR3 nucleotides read TGCGCCAGCAGTCGAGGGTCCTACAATGAGCAGTTCTTC.

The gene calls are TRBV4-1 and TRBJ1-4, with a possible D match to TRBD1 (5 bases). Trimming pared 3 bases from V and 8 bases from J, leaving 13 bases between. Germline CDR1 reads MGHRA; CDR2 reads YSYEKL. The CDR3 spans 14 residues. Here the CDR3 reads CASSQGLPGEKLFF. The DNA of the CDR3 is TGCGCCAGCAGCCAGGGACTCCCCGGGGAAAAACTGTTTTTT.

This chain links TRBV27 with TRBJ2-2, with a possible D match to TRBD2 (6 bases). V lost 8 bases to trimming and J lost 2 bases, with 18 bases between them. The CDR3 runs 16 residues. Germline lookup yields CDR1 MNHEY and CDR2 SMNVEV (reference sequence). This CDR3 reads CASSEAGFFNTGELFF. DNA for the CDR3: TGTGCCAGCTCCGAAGCGGGTTTCTTTAACACCGGGGAGCTGTTTTTT.

The DNA of the CDR3 is TGTGCCAGCGCCCCGGGACAGTTAGGGACCGGGGAGCTGTTTTTT. This sequence encodes CASAPGQLGTGELFF. The chain carries TRBV27 and TRBJ2-2; TRBD1 matches 7 bases. With 8 bases clipped from V and 5 bases from J, the junction kept 11 bases outside the gene matches. The CDR3 has 15 amino acids. Germline V gene sequence: CDR1 MNHEY, CDR2 SMNVEV (reference sequence).

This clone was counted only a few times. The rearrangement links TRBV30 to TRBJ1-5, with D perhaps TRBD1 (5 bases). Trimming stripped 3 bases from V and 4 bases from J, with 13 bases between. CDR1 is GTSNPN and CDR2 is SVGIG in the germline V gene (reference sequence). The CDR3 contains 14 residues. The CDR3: CAWRDLGANQPQHF. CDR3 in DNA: TGTGCCTGGAGGGACCTTGGGGCTAATCAGCCCCAGCATTTT.

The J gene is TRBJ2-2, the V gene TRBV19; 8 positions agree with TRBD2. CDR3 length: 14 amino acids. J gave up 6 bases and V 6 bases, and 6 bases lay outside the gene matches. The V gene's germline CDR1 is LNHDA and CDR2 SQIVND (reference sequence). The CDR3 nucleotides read TGTGCCAGTAGGGAGGGTAGCGGGGCCGGGGAGCTGTTTTTT. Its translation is CASREGSGAGELFF.

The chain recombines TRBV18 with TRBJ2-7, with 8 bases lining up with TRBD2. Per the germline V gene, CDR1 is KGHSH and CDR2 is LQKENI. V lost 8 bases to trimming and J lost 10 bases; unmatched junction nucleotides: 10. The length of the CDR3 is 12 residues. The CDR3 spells CASRGTGGPQYF. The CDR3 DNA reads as TGTGCCAGCCGGGGGACGGGAGGGCCCCAGTACTTC.

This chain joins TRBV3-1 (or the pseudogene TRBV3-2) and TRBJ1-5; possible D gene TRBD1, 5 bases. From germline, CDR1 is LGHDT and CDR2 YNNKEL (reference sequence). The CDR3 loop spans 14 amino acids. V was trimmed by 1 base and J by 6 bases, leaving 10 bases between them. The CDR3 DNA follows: TGTGCCAGCAGCCAAGCAGGGCCCGGTCAGCCCCAGCATTTT. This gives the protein CASSQAGPGQPQHF.

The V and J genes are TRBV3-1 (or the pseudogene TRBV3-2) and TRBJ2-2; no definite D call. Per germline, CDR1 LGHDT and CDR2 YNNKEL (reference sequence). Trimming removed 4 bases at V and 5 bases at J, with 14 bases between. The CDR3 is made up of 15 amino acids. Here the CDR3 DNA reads TGTGCCAGCAGCCTTTTAGGAGTTGGAACCGGGGAGCTGTTTTTT. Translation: CASSLLGVGTGELFF.

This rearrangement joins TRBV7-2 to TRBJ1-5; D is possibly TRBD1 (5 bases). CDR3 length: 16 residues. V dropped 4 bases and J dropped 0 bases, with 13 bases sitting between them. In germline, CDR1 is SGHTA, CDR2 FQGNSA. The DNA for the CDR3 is TGTGCCAGCAGCTCGACGACAGCTATTAGCAATCAGCCCCAGCATTTT. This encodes CASSSTTAISNQPQHF.

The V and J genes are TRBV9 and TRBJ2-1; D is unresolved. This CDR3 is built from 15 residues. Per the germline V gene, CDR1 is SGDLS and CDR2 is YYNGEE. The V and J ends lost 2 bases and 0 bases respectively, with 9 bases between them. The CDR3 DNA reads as TGTGCCAGCAGCGTCTTCTTGAGCTCCTACAATGAGCAGTTCTTC. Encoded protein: CASSVFLSSYNEQFF.

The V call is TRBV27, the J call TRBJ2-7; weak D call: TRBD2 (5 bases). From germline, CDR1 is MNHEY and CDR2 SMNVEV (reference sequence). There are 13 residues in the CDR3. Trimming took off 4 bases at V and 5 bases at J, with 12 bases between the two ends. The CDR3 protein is CASSWAGPNEQYF. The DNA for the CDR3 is TGTGCCAGCAGTTGGGCGGGCCCCAACGAGCAGTACTTC.

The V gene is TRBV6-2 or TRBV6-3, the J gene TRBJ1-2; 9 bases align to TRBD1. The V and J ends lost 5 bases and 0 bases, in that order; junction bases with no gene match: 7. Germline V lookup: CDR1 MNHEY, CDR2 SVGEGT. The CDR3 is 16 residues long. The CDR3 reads CASSEIGQGPNYGYTF. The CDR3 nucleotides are TGTGCCAGCAGTGAGATTGGACAGGGGCCTAACTATGGCTACACCTTC.

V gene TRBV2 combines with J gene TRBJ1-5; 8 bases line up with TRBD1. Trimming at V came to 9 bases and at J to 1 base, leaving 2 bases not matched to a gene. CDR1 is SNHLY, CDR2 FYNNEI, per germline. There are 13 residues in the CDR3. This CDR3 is CASWTGSNQPQHF. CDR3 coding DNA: TGTGCCAGTTGGACAGGGAGCAATCAGCCCCAGCATTTT.

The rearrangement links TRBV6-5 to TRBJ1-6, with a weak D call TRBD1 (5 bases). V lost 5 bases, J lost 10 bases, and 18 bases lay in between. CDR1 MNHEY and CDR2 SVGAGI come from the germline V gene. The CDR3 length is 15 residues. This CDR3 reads CASSPTGTVFSPLHF. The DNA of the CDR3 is TGTGCCAGCAGTCCCACGGGGACTGTCTTCTCACCCCTCCACTTT.